The source of this T cell receptor (beta chain) is a study of blood T cell repertoires in COVID-19. Here immunoSEQ multiplex PCR was the method, and the copy in TCRdb shows in-frame clones only, minus some. This table has about 300,000 clones, 88% appearing once. J was trimmed by 1 base and V by 5 bases; bases with no gene match: 4. CDR1 and CDR2 (germline): SGHRS, YFSETQ. This CDR3 has 15 amino acids. Sample: peripheral blood. V gene TRBV5-1 combines with J gene TRBJ2-5; 11 nucleotides agree with TRBD2. The clonotype comes from a woman aged 25 to 39 who had recovered from COVID-19. CDR3 protein: CASRRLAGLQETQYF. CDR3 in DNA: TGCGCCAGCAGAAGACTAGCGGGGCTCCAAGAGACCCAGTACTTC. The full variable domain, in which reference TRBV5-1 and TRBJ2-5 provide the parts outside the CDR3, is KAGVTQTPRYLIKTRGQQVTLSCSPISGHRSVSWYQQTPGQGLQFLFEYFSETQRNKGNFPGRFSGRQFSNSRSEMNVSTLELGDSALYLCASRRLAGLQETQYFGPGTRLLVL.